These 12 T cell receptor beta chains were sequenced from one sample in a study of T cell repertoires in cytomegalovirus infection. One entry per CDR3 protein results from TCRdb running MiXCR on the reads. The top ten hold around 45% of the sample, which has hundreds of thousands of distinct CDR3 sequences, about two fifths seen once. No antigens are known for them. Sequences were derived from cultured PBMCs, sampled from culture after CMV antigen stimulation. The receptors come from a human donor in good health (CMV status not recorded). Some clones in this sample may be carry-over from other donors' samples.

In this sample, this clonotype turned up a few times. The V call is TRBV27, the J call TRBJ1-1; the match to TRBD1 covers 7 bases. V shed 5 bases and J 5 bases; nucleotides not matched to a gene: 14. CDR3 length: 16 amino acids. The germline gives CDR1 MNHEY, CDR2 SMNVEV (reference sequence). Here the CDR3 reads CASSPRRQGWGTEAFF. The CDR3 coding sequence is TGTGCCAGCAGTCCCAGACGACAGGGCTGGGGTACTGAAGCTTTCTTT.

This chain joins TRBV7-9 and TRBJ2-3; D unclear. The CDR3 contains 15 residues. Germline V gene lookup returns CDR1 SEHNR and CDR2 FQNEAQ (reference sequence). With 3 bases removed from V and 3 bases from J, the gap between germline ends came to 13 bases. The CDR3 reads CASSFARMKTDTQYF. CDR3 DNA sequence: TGTGCCAGCAGCTTCGCAAGGATGAAGACAGATACGCAGTATTTT. Looking up the rest from reference TRBV7-9 and TRBJ2-3 gives the full variable domain: DTGVSQNPRHKITKRGQNVTFRCDPISEHNRLYWYRQTLGQGPEFLTYFQNEAQLEKSRLLSDRFSAERPKGSFSTLEIQRTEQGDSAMYLCASSFARMKTDTQYFGPGTRLTVL.

The chain employs TRBV28 and TRBJ1-2; perhaps TRBD1 as D (5 bases). Germline loops: CDR1 MDHEN, CDR2 SYDVKM. V lost 5 bases, J lost 4 bases, and 23 bases lay in between. The CDR3 totals 17 residues. The CDR3 nucleotides read TGTGCCAGCAGTGCCCAATTCCCCCGGGCCGGGACCTATGGCTACACCTTC. Amino acid sequence: CASSAQFPRAGTYGYTF.

This clonotype was detected once. The chain couples TRBV7-4 to TRBJ2-7; D uncertain. Trimming took off 1 base at V and 6 bases at J, with 10 bases between the two ends. This CDR3 is built from 13 residues. Germline CDR1 reads SGHVT; CDR2 reads SQSDAQ. CDR3 amino acids: CASSLGGGPEQYF. The DNA for the CDR3 is TGTGCCAGCAGCTTAGGAGGTGGCCCCGAGCAGTACTTC.

Concerning this clonotype itself: One end of the junction fails to match germline, which may point to a read error. The rearrangement joins TRBV15 to TRBJ2-5, with D unresolved. Looked up from germline, CDR1 is LNHNV and CDR2 is YYDKDF (reference sequence). CDR3 length: 17 amino acids. The CDR3 sequence is CATSRDRRPINQETQYF. The CDR3 DNA sequence: TGTGCCACCAGCAGAGATCGGCGACCCATAAACCAAGAAACCCAGTACTTC.

The chain recombines TRBV27 with TRBJ2-5, with TRBD2 matching 8 bases. There are 12 residues in the CDR3. The V and J ends lost 8 bases and 2 bases, in that order; junction bases with no gene match: 1. Germline V lookup: CDR1 MNHEY, CDR2 SMNVEV (reference sequence). CDR3 nucleotide sequence: TGTGCCAGCGGACTAGCTCAAGAGACCCAGTACTTC. This gives the protein CASGLAQETQYF.

This clonotype was counted only a few times. This chain links TRBV27 with TRBJ2-6; tentative D call: TRBD1 (5 bases). Between the trimmed V and J ends, which lost 5 bases and 2 bases, there was a span of 10 bases. The CDR3 has 15 amino acids. The germline V gene has CDR1 MNHEY and CDR2 SMNVEV (reference sequence). Here the CDR3 reads CASSLRETGANVLTF. Here the CDR3 DNA reads TGTGCCAGCAGTCTCAGGGAAACTGGGGCCAACGTCCTGACTTTC.

The chain employs TRBV7-2 and TRBJ2-1; TRBD2 agrees at 10 bases. Germline CDR1 reads SGHTA; CDR2 reads FQGNSA. The CDR3 consists of 14 residues. V lost 4 bases to trimming and J lost 8 bases; unmatched junction nucleotides: 5. The CDR3 sequence is CASSSSGRGHEQFF. Here the CDR3 DNA reads TGTGCCAGCAGCTCTAGCGGGAGAGGTCATGAGCAGTTCTTC.

The V and J genes are TRBV20-1 and TRBJ1-5; weak D call: TRBD1 (6 bases). V lost 1 base and J 0 bases, leaving 19 bases between the germline ends. This CDR3 has 18 amino acids. Per the germline V gene, CDR1 is DFQATT and CDR2 is SNEGSKA (reference sequence). The CDR3 DNA reads as TGCAGTGCTAGAGGTCGGGGGCAAGCCTCCTATAGCAATCAGCCCCAGCATTTT. It codes for CSARGRGQASYSNQPQHF.

This clonotype was counted between two and nine times. J is TRBJ1-5 and V is TRBV7-6; a weak D match, TRBD1 (5 bases). V gave up 5 bases and J gave up 0 bases, with 23 bases separating them. The length of the CDR3 is 19 residues. Germline CDR1 SGHVS, CDR2 FNYEAQ. The CDR3, as DNA: TGTGCCAGCAGCCCCTGTGCCCTTGAGGGGCGGAATAGCAATCAGCCCCAGCATTTT. Translating it yields CASSPCALEGRNSNQPQHF.

The table lists this clonotype with a few counts. The J gene is TRBJ2-1, the V gene TRBV9; maybe TRBD2 (5 bases). V gave up 3 bases and J gave up 3 bases, with 13 bases separating them. The CDR3 runs 15 residues. Germline lookup yields CDR1 SGDLS and CDR2 YYNGEE. CDR3 bases: TGTGCCAGCAGCGGATATGCGGACTTCTACAATGAGCAGTTCTTC. Its protein is CASSGYADFYNEQFF.

V usage is TRBV2 and J usage is TRBJ2-3; 7 bases match TRBD2. The CDR3 has 19 residues. CDR1 and CDR2 (germline): SNHLY, FYNNEI. The junction had 20 bases not matched to a gene; V was cut back by 8 bases and J by 0 bases. CDR3 DNA sequence: TGTGCCAGCGGTGGGAGGACGTTCGGGAGGCCGTCCAGCACAGATACGCAGTATTTT. Residues: CASGGRTFGRPSSTDTQYF.